This TCR beta chain was found in a study of T cells in Graves' hyperthyroidism and ophthalmopathy. RNA transcripts were the template for amplifying TCR beta CDR3 regions. First-round RT-PCR targeting the TCR CDR3 was performed with the HTBI primer set. TCRdb used MiXCR to reprocess the multiplex PCR reads, holding one entry per CDR3 protein. The data contain fewer than 350,000 distinct CDR3 sequences, about 18% of them singletons. The PBMCs studied were ones that came from roughly 9.4 ml fresh peripheral blood. Germline V CDR1 and CDR2: ENHRY, SYGVKD. The germline V and J ends were trimmed by 11 bases and 0 bases, with 15 bases remaining between them. The CDR3 is 14 amino acids.

The genes are TRBV10-3 and TRBJ2-3, with D tentatively TRBD2 (6 bases). This sequence was found in a woman aged 45-65 years with Graves' hyperthyroidism. Sequencing was performed on blood. The DNA of the CDR3 is TGTGCCGCCAGTGTTGGGGGGAGCACAGATACGCAGTATTTT. This translates into CAASVGGSTDTQYF.